This T cell receptor (beta chain) was profiled in a study of blood T cell repertoires in COVID-19 (dated by TCRdb to 2019 to 2021). Regarding the study in general: Samples from collaborators originated in the United States, Italy and Spain and spanned both the acute and convalescent phases of COVID-19. The prospective study material was composed of cDNA or gDNA derived from T cells, B-cell-depleted T cells, or PBMCs. The samples were drawn from the first 160 participants of the ongoing ImmuneRACE study and from 1,200 or so subjects provided by 6 global collaborators. Where HLA class I and class II types were available, the types were taken from metadata supplied by the sample provider, not from assay-based typing. Subjects who had been exposed to COVID-19, were actively infected with it, or had recovered from it provided the deeply sampled blood TCRbeta repertoires that made up the dataset. A de-identified subject ID, COVID-19 status, age in years and sex were almost always included in the sample metadata. The repertoires were made available in a free public database intended to serve as a resource for research on the immune response to SARS-CoV-2.

Trimming leaves V shorter by 6 bases and J shorter by 1 base, with the junction holding 3 bases beyond the gene matches. The CDR3 sequence holds 14 residues, the cysteine and phenylalanine included. Just the 42-base CDR3 DNA is kept, in frame starting at base 1. The germline V gene sets CDR1 to ENHRY and CDR2 to SYGVKD. TCRbeta CDR3 regions were amplified from genomic DNA by means of the immunoSEQ Assay, a bias-controlled multiplex PCR. As for how the authors treated the data: Nucleated cell counts per sample were estimated from amplification of reference gene primers within the assay. To quantify the absolute abundance of each unique TCRbeta CDR3 rearrangement, sequence reads were collapsed and filtered. For each sample, productive Simpson clonality was calculated as the square root of Simpson's diversity index over productive rearrangements. Imported from immuneACCESS, the table was reduced by TCRdb to in-frame sequences with V and J called. These copies leave out some clones; in studies compared against another copy, an unresolved V gene accounts for under half, and the cause of the remainder is not known. That table furnishes V, J and clone size, whereas the DNA furnished D and trimming. Within this sample are 200,000 to 250,000 clones, with about 82% of them counted one time only. Approximately 13% of the sample is in the top ten clones.

Collaborating institutions collected whole blood in K2EDTA tubes following their own protocols. For TCRbeta analysis, collaborator samples were shipped as frozen whole blood, as isolated PBMCs, or as DNA extracted from either sample type. Comments on this clone: It has no known antigen specificity. No base quality values were provided; no much bigger clone lies one nucleotide off.

The full study reports these points: The amount of clinical and demographic metadata varied by source and participant and was provided uncurated.

Sample: peripheral blood. This receptor was identified in a man older than 75 with acute or convalescent COVID-19. The sequence links TRBV10-3 to TRBJ1-1; 9 central bases correspond to TRBD1. The DNA sequence is TGTGCCATCAGCCTGGGACAGGGGAACACTGAAGCTTTCTTT. It translates as CAISLGQGNTEAFF.